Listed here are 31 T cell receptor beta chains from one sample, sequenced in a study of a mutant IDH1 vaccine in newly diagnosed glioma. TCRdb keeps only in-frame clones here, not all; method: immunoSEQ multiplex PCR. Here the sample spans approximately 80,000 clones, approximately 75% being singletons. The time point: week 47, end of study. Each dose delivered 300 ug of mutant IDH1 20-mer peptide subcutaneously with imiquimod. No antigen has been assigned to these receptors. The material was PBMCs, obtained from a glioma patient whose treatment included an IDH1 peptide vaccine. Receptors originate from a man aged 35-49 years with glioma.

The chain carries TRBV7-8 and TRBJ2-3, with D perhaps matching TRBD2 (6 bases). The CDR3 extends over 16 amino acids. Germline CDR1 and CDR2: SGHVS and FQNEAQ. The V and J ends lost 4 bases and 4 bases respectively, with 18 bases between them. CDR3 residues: CASSSRTGTLADTQYF. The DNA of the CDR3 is TGTGCCAGCAGCTCAAGGACCGGGACTCTCGCAGATACGCAGTATTTT.

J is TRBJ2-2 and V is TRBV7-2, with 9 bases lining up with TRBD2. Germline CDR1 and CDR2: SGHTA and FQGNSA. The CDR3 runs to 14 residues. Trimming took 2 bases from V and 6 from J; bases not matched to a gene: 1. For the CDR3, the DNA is TGTGCCAGCAGCTTAAGCGGGAGGTCCGGGGAGCTGTTTTTT. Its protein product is CASSLSGRSGELFF.

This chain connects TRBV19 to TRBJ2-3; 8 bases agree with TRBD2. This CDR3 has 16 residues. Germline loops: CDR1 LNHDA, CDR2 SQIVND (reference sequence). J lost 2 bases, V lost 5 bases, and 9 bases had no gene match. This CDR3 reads CASSVAGGLFTDTQYF. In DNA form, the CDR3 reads TGTGCCAGTAGTGTCGCGGGGGGCCTCTTCACAGATACGCAGTATTTT.

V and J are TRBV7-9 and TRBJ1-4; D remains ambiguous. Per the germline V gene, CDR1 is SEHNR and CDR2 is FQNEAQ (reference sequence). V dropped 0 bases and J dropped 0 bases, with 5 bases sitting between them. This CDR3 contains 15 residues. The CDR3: CASSLATTTNEKLFF. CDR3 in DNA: TGTGCCAGCAGCTTAGCGACAACAACTAATGAAAAACTGTTTTTT.

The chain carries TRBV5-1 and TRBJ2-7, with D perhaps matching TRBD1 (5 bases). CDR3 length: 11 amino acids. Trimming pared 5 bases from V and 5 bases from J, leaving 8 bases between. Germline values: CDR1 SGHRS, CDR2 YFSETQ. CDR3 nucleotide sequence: TGCGCCAGCAGAGCAGGGAACGAGCAGTACTTC. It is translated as CASRAGNEQYF. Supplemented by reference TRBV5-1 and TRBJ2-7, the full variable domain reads KAGVTQTPRYLIKTRGQQVTLSCSPISGHRSVSWYQQTPGQGLQFLFEYFSETQRNKGNFPGRFSGRQFSNSRSEMNVSTLELGDSALYLCASRAGNEQYFGPGTRLTVT.

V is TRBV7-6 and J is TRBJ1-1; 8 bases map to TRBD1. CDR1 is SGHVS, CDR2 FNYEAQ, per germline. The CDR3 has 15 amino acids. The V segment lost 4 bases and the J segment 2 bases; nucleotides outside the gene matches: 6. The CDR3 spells CASSSGQGRNTEAFF. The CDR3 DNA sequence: TGTGCCAGCAGCTCCGGACAGGGTAGAAACACTGAAGCTTTCTTT.

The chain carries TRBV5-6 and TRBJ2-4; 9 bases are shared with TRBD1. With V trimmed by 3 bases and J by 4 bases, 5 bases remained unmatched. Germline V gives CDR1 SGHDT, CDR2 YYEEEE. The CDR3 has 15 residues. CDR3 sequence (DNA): TGTGCCAGCAGCTACATTGGACAGGGGAAAAACATTCAGTACTTC. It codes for CASSYIGQGKNIQYF.

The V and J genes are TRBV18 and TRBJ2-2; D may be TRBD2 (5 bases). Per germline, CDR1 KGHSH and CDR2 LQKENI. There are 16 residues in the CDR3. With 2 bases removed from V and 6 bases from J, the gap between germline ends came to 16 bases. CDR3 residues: CASSPREKPSPGELFF. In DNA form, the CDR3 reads TGTGCCAGCTCACCAAGAGAGAAACCTAGCCCCGGGGAGCTGTTTTTT.

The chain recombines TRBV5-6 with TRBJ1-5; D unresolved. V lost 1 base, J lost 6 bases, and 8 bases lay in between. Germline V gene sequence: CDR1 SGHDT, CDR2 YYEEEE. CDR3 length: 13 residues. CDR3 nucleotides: TGTGCCAGCAGCTTGTCTTTGGGTCAGCCCCAGCATTTT. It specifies CASSLSLGQPQHF. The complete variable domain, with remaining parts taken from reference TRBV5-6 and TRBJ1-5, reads DAGVTQSPTHLIKTRGQQVTLRCSPKSGHDTVSWYQQALGQGPQFIFQYYEEEERQRGNFPDRFSGHQFPNYSSELNVNALLLGDSALYLCASSLSLGQPQHFGDGTRLSIL.

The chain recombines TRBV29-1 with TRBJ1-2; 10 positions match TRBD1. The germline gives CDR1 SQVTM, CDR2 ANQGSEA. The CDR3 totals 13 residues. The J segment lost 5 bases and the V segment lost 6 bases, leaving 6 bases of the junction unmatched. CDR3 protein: CSVETGGIYGYTF. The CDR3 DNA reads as TGCAGCGTCGAGACAGGGGGCATATATGGCTACACCTTC.

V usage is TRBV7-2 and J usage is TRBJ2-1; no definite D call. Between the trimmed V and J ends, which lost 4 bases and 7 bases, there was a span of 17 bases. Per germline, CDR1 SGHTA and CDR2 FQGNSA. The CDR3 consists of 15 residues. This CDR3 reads CASSSPSIQRNEQFF. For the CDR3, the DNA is TGTGCCAGCAGCTCCCCTTCCATACAGAGAAATGAGCAGTTCTTC.

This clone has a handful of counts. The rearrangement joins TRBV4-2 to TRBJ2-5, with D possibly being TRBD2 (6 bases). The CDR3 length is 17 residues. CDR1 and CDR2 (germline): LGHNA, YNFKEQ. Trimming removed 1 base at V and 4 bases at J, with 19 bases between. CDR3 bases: TGTGCCAGCAGCCAAGGCGGCGGGACCGCTAAACGAGAGACCCAGTACTTC. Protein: CASSQGGGTAKRETQYF.

CDR3 nucleotide sequence: TGTGCCAGCAGTTACAATTCGCGAACAGGGGGCACTGAAGCTTTCTTT. Translation gives CASSYNSRTGGTEAFF. The rearrangement links TRBV6-5 to TRBJ1-1; 8 positions agree with TRBD1. Germline-derived CDR1 and CDR2 are MNHEY and SVGAGI. The length of the CDR3 is 16 residues. V shed 2 bases, J shed 4 bases, and the junction held 9 bases outside the gene matches.

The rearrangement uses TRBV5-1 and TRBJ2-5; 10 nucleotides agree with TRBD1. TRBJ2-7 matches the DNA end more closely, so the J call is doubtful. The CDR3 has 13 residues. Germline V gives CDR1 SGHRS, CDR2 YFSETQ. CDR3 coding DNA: TGCGCCAGCAGCGACGGGACAGGGGACGAGCAGTACTTC. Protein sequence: CASSDGTGDEQYF.

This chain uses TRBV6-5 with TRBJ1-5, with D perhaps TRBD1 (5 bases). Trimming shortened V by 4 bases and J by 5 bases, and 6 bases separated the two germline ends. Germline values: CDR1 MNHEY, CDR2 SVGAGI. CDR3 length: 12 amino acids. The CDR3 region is CASSLGDQPQHF. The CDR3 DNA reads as TGTGCCAGCAGTTTGGGGGATCAGCCCCAGCATTTT.

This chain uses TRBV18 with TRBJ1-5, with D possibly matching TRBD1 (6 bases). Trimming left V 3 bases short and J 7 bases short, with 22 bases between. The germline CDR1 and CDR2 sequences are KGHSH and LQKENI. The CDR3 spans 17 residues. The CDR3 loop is CASSPQQTSGVEQPQHF. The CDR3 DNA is TGTGCCAGCTCACCGCAACAAACTTCAGGGGTAGAGCAGCCCCAGCATTTT.

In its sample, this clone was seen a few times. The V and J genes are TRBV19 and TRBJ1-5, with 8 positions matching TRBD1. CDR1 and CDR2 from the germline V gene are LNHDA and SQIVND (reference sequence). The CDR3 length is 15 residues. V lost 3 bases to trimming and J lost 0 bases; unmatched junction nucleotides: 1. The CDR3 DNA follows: TGTGCCAGTAGTATTCAGGGGGCTAGCAATCAGCCCCAGCATTTT. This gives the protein CASSIQGASNQPQHF. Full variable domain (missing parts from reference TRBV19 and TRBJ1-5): DGGITQSPKYLFRKEGQNVTLSCEQNLNHDAMYWYRQDPGQGLRLIYYSQIVNDFQKGDIAEGYSVSREKKESFPLTVTSAQKNPTAFYLCASSIQGASNQPQHFGDGTRLSIL.

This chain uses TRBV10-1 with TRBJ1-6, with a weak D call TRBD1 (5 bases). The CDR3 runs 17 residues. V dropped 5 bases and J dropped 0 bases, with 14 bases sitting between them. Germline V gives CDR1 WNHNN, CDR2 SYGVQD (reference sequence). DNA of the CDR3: TGCGCCAGCAGTCGAGGGGAGGTAAGCTCCTATAATTCACCCCTCCACTTT. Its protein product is CASSRGEVSSYNSPLHF.

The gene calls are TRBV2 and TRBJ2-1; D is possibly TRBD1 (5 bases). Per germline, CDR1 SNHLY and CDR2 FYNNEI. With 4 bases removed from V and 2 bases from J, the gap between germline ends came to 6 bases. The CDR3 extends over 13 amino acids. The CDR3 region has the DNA TGTGCCAGCAGTGGACAGACCTACAATGAGCAGTTCTTC. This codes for CASSGQTYNEQFF.

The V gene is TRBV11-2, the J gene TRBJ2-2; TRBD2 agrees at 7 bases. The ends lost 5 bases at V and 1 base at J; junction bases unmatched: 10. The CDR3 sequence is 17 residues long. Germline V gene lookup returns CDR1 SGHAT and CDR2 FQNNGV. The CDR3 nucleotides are TGTGCCAGCAGCCTACCGCGGGGGTTGGAGAACACCGGGGAGCTGTTTTTT. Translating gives CASSLPRGLENTGELFF. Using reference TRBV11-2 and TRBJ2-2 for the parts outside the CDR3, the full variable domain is EAGVAQSPRYKIIEKRQSVAFWCNPISGHATLYWYQQILGQGPKLLIQFQNNGVVDDSQLPKDRFSAERLKGVDSTLKIQPAKLEDSAVYLCASSLPRGLENTGELFFGEGSRLTVL.

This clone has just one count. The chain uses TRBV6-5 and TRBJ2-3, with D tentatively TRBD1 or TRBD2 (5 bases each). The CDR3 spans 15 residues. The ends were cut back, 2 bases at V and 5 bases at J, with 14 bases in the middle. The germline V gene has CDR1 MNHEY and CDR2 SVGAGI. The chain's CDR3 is CASSYEGKRGDTQYF. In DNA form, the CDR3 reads TGTGCCAGCAGTTACGAGGGGAAACGGGGAGATACGCAGTATTTT.

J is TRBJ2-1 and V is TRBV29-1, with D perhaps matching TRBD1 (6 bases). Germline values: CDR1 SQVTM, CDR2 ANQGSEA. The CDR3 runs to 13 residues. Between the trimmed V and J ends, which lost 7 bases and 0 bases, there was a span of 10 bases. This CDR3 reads CSGTGSSYNEQFF. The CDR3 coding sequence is TGCAGCGGCACAGGGAGCTCCTACAATGAGCAGTTCTTC.

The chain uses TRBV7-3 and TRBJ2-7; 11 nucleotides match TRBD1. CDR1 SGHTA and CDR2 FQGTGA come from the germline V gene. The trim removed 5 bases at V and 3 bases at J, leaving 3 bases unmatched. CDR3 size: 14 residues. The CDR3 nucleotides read TGTGCCAGCAGCCCCGGGACAGGGGGCTACGAGCAGTACTTC. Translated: CASSPGTGGYEQYF.

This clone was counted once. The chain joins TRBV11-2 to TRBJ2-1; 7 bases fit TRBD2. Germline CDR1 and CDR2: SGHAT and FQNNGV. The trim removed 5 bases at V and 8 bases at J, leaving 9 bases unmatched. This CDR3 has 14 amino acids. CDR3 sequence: CASSDGGIVYEQFF. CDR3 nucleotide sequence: TGTGCCAGCAGCGACGGGGGGATCGTCTATGAGCAGTTCTTC.

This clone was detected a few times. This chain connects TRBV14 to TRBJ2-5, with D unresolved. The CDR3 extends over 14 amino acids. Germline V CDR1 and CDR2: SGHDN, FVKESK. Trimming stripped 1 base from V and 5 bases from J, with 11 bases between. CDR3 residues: CASSQVWGVETQYF. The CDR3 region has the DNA TGTGCCAGCAGCCAAGTGTGGGGTGTGGAGACCCAGTACTTC.

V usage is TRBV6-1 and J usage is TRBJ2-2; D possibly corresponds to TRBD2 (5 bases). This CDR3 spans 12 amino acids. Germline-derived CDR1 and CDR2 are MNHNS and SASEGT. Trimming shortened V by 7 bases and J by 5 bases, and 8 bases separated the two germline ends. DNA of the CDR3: TGTGCCAGCACCGGGGATACCGGGGAGCTGTTTTTT. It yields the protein CASTGDTGELFF.

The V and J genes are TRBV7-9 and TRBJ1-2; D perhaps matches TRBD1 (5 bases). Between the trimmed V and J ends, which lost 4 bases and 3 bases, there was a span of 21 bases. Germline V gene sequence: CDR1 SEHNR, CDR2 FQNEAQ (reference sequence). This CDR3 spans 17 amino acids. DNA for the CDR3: TGTGCCAGCAGCTACTGGGGAAGGGGCTATCTAGACTATGGCTACACCTTC. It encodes CASSYWGRGYLDYGYTF.

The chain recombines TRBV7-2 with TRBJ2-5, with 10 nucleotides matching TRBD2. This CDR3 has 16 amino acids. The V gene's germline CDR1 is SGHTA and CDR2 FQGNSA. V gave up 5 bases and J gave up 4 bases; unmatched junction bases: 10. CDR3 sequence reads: CASSLKRGGHVETQYF. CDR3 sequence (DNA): TGTGCCAGCAGCCTTAAGCGGGGGGGCCATGTAGAGACCCAGTACTTC.

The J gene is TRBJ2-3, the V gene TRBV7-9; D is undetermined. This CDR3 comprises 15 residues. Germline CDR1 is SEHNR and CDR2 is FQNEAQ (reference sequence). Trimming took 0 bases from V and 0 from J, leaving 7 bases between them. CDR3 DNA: TGTGCCAGCAGCTTAGCGGCAGCCAGCACAGATACGCAGTATTTT. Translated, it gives CASSLAAASTDTQYF.

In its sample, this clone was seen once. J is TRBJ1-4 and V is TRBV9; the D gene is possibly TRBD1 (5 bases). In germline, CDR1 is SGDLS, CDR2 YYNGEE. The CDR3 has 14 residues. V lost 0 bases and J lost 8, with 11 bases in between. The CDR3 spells CASSVGDDEEKLFF. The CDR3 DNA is TGTGCCAGCAGCGTAGGGGACGACGAGGAAAAACTGTTTTTT.

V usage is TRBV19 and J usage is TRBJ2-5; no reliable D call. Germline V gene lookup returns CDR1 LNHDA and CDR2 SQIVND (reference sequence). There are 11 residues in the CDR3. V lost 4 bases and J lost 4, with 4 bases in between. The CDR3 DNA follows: TGTGCCAGTAGTACGCGAGAGACCCAGTACTTC. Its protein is CASSTRETQYF.